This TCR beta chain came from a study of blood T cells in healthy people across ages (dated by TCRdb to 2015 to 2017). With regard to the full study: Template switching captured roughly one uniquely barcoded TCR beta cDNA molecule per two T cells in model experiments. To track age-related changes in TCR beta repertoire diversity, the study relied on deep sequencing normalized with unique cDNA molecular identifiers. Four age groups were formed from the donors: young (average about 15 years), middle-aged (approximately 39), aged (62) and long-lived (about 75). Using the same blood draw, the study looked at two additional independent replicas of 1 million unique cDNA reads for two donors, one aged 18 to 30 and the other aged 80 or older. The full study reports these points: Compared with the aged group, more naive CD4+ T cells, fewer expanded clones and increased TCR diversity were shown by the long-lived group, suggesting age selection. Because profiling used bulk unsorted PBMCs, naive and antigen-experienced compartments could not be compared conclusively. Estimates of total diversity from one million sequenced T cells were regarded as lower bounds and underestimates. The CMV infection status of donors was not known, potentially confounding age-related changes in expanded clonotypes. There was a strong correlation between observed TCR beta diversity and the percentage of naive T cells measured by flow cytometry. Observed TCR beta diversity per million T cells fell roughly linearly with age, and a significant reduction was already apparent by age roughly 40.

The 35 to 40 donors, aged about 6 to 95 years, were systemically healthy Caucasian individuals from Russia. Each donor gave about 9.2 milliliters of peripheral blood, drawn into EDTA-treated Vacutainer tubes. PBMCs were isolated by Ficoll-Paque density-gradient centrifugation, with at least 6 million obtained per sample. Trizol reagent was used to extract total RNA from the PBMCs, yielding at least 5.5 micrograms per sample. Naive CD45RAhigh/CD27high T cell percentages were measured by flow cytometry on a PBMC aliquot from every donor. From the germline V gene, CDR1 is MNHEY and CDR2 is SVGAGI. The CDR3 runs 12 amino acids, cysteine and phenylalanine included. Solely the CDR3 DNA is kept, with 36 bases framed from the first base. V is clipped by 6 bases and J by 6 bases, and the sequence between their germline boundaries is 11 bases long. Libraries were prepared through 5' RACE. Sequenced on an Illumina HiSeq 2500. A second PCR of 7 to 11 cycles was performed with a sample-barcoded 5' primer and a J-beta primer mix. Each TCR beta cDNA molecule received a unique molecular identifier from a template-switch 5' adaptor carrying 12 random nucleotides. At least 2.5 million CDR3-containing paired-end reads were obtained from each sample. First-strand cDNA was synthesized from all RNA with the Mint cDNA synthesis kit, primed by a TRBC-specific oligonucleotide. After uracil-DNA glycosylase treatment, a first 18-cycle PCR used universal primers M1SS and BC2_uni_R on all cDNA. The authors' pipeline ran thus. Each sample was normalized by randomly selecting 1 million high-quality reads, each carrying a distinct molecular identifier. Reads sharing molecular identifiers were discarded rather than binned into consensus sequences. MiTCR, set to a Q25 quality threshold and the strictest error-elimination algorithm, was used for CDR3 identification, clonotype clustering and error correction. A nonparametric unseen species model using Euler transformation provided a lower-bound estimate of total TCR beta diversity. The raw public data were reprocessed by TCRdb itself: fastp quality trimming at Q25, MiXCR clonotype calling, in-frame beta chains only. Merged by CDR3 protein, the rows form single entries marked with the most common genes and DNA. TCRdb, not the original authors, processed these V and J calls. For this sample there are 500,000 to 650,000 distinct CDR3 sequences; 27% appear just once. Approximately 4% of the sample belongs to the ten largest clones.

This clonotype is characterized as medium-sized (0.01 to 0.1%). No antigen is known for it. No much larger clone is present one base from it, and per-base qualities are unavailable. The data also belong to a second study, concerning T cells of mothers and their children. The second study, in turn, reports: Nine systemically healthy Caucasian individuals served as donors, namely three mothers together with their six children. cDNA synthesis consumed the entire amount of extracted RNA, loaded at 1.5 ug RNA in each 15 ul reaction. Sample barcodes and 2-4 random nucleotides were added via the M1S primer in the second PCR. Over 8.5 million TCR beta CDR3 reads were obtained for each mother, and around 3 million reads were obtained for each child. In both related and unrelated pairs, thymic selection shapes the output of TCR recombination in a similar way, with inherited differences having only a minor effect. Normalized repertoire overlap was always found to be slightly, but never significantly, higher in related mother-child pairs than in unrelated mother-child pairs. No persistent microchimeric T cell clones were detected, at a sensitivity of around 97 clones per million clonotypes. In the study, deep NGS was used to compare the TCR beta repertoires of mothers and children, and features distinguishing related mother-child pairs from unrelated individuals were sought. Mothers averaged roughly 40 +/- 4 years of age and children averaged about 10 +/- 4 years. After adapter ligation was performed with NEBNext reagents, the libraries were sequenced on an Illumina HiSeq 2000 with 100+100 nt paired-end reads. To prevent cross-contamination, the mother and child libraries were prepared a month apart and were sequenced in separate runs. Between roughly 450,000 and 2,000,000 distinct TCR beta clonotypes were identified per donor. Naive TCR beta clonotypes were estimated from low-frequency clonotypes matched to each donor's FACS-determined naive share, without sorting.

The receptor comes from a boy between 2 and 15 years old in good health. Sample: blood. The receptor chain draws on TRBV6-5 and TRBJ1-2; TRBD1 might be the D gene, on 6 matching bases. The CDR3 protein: CASSSGGDGYTF. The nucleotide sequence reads TGTGCCAGCAGCTCGGGGGGCGATGGCTACACCTTC.